This T cell receptor (beta chain) is from a study of blood T cell repertoires in COVID-19. Turning to the study itself: T cells, B-cell-depleted T cells, or PBMCs supplied cDNA or gDNA.

The Seattle site enrolled patients during active infection and followed them longitudinally. Under the authors' procedure: The assay estimated nucleated cells by amplifying reference gene primers. The protocol was immunoSEQ multiplex PCR, while the TCRdb copy is restricted to in-frame clones and leaves out a portion. That table gives V, J and clone size, and the DNA gave D and trimming. The sample has fewer than 350,000 clones, about nine tenths seen once. Trimming removed 3 bases from V and 3 bases from J; junction bases left unmatched: 4. The CDR3 loop spans 15 amino acids. Germline lookup yields CDR1 KGHSH and CDR2 LQKENI.

The TCR originated in a woman in her 30s with COVID-19, enrolled during active disease. The sample comprised peripheral blood. The chain recombines TRBV18 with TRBJ2-3; 9 bases map to TRBD1. In DNA form, the CDR3 reads TGTGCCAGCTCACCGCAACAGGGGGCGACAGATACGCAGTATTTT. As protein: CASSPQQGATDTQYF.